Shown below are 14 T cell receptor beta chains from a single sample sequenced in a study of shared clonotypes between healthy human individuals. Sequencing was performed with immunoSEQ multiplex PCR; in TCRdb, only in-frame clones are kept and a portion is missing. The data contain around 100,000 clones, roughly two thirds of them singletons. Sequencing was performed on memory CD8+ T cells sorted from blood. Subset specified: CD45RO+ cells pooled with CCR7-negative TemRA cells. These receptors all come from a young man in good health.

The chain uses TRBV27 and TRBJ2-3, with TRBD2 as a possible D gene (5 bases). The CDR3 runs to 14 residues. CDR1 and CDR2 (germline): MNHEY, SMNVEV (reference sequence). The germline V and J ends were trimmed by 8 bases and 9 bases, with 21 bases remaining between them. The CDR3 region is CASAPGRERGTQYF. CDR3 coding DNA: TGTGCCAGCGCCCCTGGAAGGGAGAGAGGCACGCAGTATTTT.

This sequence joins TRBV18 and TRBJ1-1, with 8 bases identical to TRBD1. The CDR3 totals 15 residues. Germline CDR1 reads KGHSH; CDR2 reads LQKENI. Losses at the gene ends were 4 bases for V and 3 bases for J; bases not matched to a gene: 7. The DNA for the CDR3 is TGTGCCAGCTCACGCCAGGGGGCGCGGGACACTGAAGCTTTCTTT. Protein product: CASSRQGARDTEAFF.

The chain links TRBV7-9 to TRBJ2-1, with D possibly matching TRBD1 (6 bases). CDR1 is SEHNR, CDR2 FQNEAQ, per germline (reference sequence). The CDR3 contains 14 residues. V dropped 2 bases and J dropped 6 bases, with 11 bases sitting between them. The CDR3 nucleotides are TGTGCCAGCAGCTTACCGACAGGACGCAATGAGCAGTTCTTC. Its translation: CASSLPTGRNEQFF. The full variable domain, rest sourced from reference TRBV7-9 and TRBJ2-1, is DTGVSQNPRHKITKRGQNVTFRCDPISEHNRLYWYRQTLGQGPEFLTYFQNEAQLEKSRLLSDRFSAERPKGSFSTLEIQRTEQGDSAMYLCASSLPTGRNEQFFGPGTRLTVL.

Many counts were recorded for this clone. The chain uses TRBV4-1 and TRBJ2-5, with D hard to call. V dropped 0 bases and J dropped 2 bases, with 10 bases sitting between them. Germline CDR1 and CDR2: MGHRA and YSYEKL. This CDR3 is built from 15 residues. The CDR3 DNA reads as TGCGCCAGCAGCCAAGATCCGGGCGCTCAAGAGACCCAGTACTTC. Translated: CASSQDPGAQETQYF.

The chain couples TRBV19 to TRBJ1-5, with TRBD1 matching over 11 bases. Germline trimming cut 3 bases from V and 5 bases from J; bases unmatched to any gene: 12. CDR3 size: 18 residues. Germline CDR1 reads LNHDA; CDR2 reads SQIVND (reference sequence). The DNA of the CDR3 is TGTGCCAGTAGTATCGGGAGTAGTTGGGACAGGGGGTATCAGCCCCAGCATTTT. It specifies CASSIGSSWDRGYQPQHF.

CDR3: CSEGYWDEQFF. The CDR3 nucleotides are TGCAGTGAAGGGTACTGGGATGAGCAGTTCTTC. The chain uses TRBV20-1 and TRBJ2-1; D unclear. This CDR3 is 11 amino acids long. Germline CDR1 and CDR2: DFQATT and SNEGSKA (reference sequence). Trimming took off 7 bases at V and 8 bases at J, with 12 bases between the two ends.

This clone has a handful of counts. The chain couples TRBV4-1 to TRBJ2-7; TRBD1 is a possible D gene (6 bases). Trimming shortened V by 0 bases and J by 6 bases, and 18 bases separated the two germline ends. The CDR3 is made up of 16 amino acids. CDR1 MGHRA and CDR2 YSYEKL come from the germline V gene. This chain's CDR3 is CASSQDPGQGIVEQYF. As DNA, the CDR3 is TGCGCCAGCAGCCAAGATCCCGGGCAGGGGATAGTCGAGCAGTACTTC.

V is TRBV19 and J is TRBJ2-3, with D uncertain. Between the trimmed V and J ends, which lost 6 bases and 8 bases, there was a span of 9 bases. This CDR3 is 11 amino acids long. The germline CDR1 and CDR2 sequences are LNHDA and SQIVND (reference sequence). CDR3 DNA: TGTGCCAGTAGAGCTAGTGGTACGCAGTATTTT. Translation: CASRASGTQYF. The variable domain in full, with the rest retrieved from reference TRBV19 and TRBJ2-3, is DGGITQSPKYLFRKEGQNVTLSCEQNLNHDAMYWYRQDPGQGLRLIYYSQIVNDFQKGDIAEGYSVSREKKESFPLTVTSAQKNPTAFYLCASRASGTQYFGPGTRLTVL.

The chain employs TRBV6-1 and TRBJ1-3; D is ambiguous. There are 12 residues in the CDR3. Germline CDR1 is MNHNS and CDR2 is SASEGT. V was pared by 1 base and J by 4 bases, with 2 bases between. The CDR3 nucleotides read TGTGCCAGCAGTGAAGTAGGAAACACCATATATTTT. Translating it yields CASSEVGNTIYF.

This rearrangement joins TRBV19 to TRBJ2-7; 9 nucleotides match TRBD2. Germline V lookup: CDR1 LNHDA, CDR2 SQIVND (reference sequence). The CDR3 loop spans 15 amino acids. V gave up 5 bases and J gave up 0 bases; unmatched junction bases: 5. The CDR3 region has the DNA TGTGCCAGTAGTGCAAGCGGGGGGAGCTCCTACGAGCAGTACTTC. It codes for CASSASGGSSYEQYF. Full variable domain (remainder filled in from reference TRBV19 and TRBJ2-7): DGGITQSPKYLFRKEGQNVTLSCEQNLNHDAMYWYRQDPGQGLRLIYYSQIVNDFQKGDIAEGYSVSREKKESFPLTVTSAQKNPTAFYLCASSASGGSSYEQYFGPGTRLTVT.

The chain couples TRBV28 to TRBJ2-5, with TRBD1 matching 10 bases. V trimming: 8 bases; J trimming: 3 bases; junction bases outside the gene matches: 3. The CDR3 extends over 13 amino acids. CDR1 is MDHEN and CDR2 is SYDVKM in the germline V gene. This CDR3 is CASGTGVEETQYF. The CDR3 DNA is TGTGCCAGCGGGACAGGGGTTGAAGAGACCCAGTACTTC.

The chain links TRBV15 to TRBJ2-1; a weak D match, TRBD1 (5 bases). Between the trimmed V and J ends, which lost 1 base and 6 bases, there was a span of 10 bases. This CDR3 is built from 14 residues. Germline V gene data show CDR1 as LNHNV and CDR2 as YYDKDF (reference sequence). The CDR3 loop is CATSRGRGGNEQFF. CDR3 nucleotide sequence: TGTGCCACCAGCAGAGGTAGGGGTGGCAATGAGCAGTTCTTC.

The chain couples TRBV19 to TRBJ2-3; D might be TRBD2 (5 bases). This CDR3 region has 16 residues. Trimming removed 2 bases at V and 6 bases at J, with 18 bases between. Germline V CDR1 and CDR2: LNHDA, SQIVND (reference sequence). The CDR3 DNA follows: TGTGCCAGTAGTATAACGAATTGGGAGAACGACGATACGCAGTATTTT. It specifies CASSITNWENDDTQYF.

This chain links TRBV6-1 with TRBJ2-1; TRBD1 matches 7 bases. CDR1 and CDR2 (germline): MNHNS, SASEGT. The trim removed 10 bases at V and 3 bases at J, leaving 12 bases unmatched. The CDR3 is 15 amino acids. The CDR3 DNA reads as TGTGCCATCGGGGTAGGGGGCGAGGTCTACAATGAGCAGTTCTTC. Its protein is CAIGVGGEVYNEQFF.